This note documents a single T cell receptor beta chain sequence. As yet, its antigen is unknown. With a J-beta primer mix and a sample-barcoded 5' primer, a second PCR ran about 7 to 12 cycles. Each of the cDNA molecules was tagged by a template-switch adaptor with 12 random nucleotides. TCRdb recomputed calls from the 5' RACE reads with MiXCR, one row per CDR3 protein. The repertoire has around 670,000 distinct CDR3 sequences, less than 35% of them found once; the top ten carry roughly 14%. Every participating donor contributed about 10 milliliters of peripheral blood through a draw. The sample is drawn from a study of blood T cells in healthy people across ages. General observations from the study: Conclusively comparing naive with antigen-experienced cells was impossible with unsorted PBMCs. More naive CD4+ cells and higher diversity were found in long-lived than in aged donors.

The CDR3 runs to 15 residues. Trimming cost V 11 bases and J 0 bases; bases outside gene matches: 7. The clonotype comes from an elderly woman in good health. Sequencing used blood. The chain employs TRBV12-3 or TRBV12-4 and TRBJ2-3; TRBD2 matches 11 bases. CDR3 loop: CAGSSGGTSTDTQYF. CDR3 nucleotide sequence: TGTGCCGGCTCTAGCGGGGGGACGAGCACAGATACGCAGTATTTT.